This record looks at one TCR beta chain sequence and its context. The data belong to a study of T-cell reconstitution after alpha-beta-depleted transplantation in children. Using unique molecular identifiers, the investigators prepared the TCRbeta library. TCRdb reprocessed the PCR reads via MiXCR and lists one record per CDR3 protein. The sample carries about 500,000 distinct CDR3 sequences, over 25% recorded once. The clonotype was recovered from a human donor who donated a stem cell graft to a child with aplastic anemia. The starting material was PBMCs from the stem cell graft donor, obtained from the stem cell graft.

This CDR3 is CASSHTGGSQPQHF. The CDR3 nucleotides read TGTGCCAGTAGCCATACAGGGGGTTCTCAGCCCCAGCATTTT. This chain connects TRBV19 to TRBJ1-5; 8 positions agree with TRBD1. The length of the CDR3 is 14 residues. CDR1 LNHDA and CDR2 SQIVND come from the germline V gene (reference sequence). V was pared by 6 bases and J by 6 bases, with 7 bases of the junction left unmatched.